This TCR beta chain is drawn from a study of breast tumors, draining lymph nodes, adjacent tissues. TCRdb independently ran MiXCR on the multiplex PCR reads; one entry per CDR3 protein. The sample shows about 230,000 distinct CDR3 sequences, 32% of them seen only once. The CDR3 spans 15 residues. The V and J ends lost 0 bases and 7 bases respectively, with 17 bases between them. Germline CDR1 SGHTS, CDR2 YDEGEE. This clonotype was observed at least ten times. Axillary draining lymph nodes of breast cancer patients supplied the node samples. V is TRBV5-8 and J is TRBJ2-7; the D gene is possibly TRBD2 (6 bases). The clonotype was recovered from a female donor with breast cancer. Some clones in this sample may be carry-over from other donors' samples. The sample comprised axillary lymph node tissue. CDR3: CASSLEIAEEREQYF. CDR3 DNA sequence: TGTGCCAGCAGCTTGGAGATAGCGGAGGAGAGGGAGCAGTACTTC.